This TCR beta chain emerged from a study of regulatory T cells in long-lasting Graves disease (dated by TCRdb to about 2021). About the full investigation: To count as having persistent Graves' disease, a patient had to have received antithyroid drug treatment for over 5 years with TSH receptor autoantibodies remaining persistently positive. Patients with persistent Graves' disease were compared with patients with newly diagnosed Graves' disease using TCR sequencing and RNA sequencing of peripheral blood. The study was conducted in China and was registered as a clinical trial. A total of some 35 samples underwent TCR sequencing, from about 13 patients with persistent Graves' disease and 20 patients with newly diagnosed Graves' disease. Persistent Graves' disease patients in the clinical cohort had taken antithyroid drugs for about 10.3 years on average. What the study reported, not specific to this receptor: Persistent Graves' disease patients showed lower TCR Shannon entropy and fewer highly expanded clones than newly diagnosed patients, suggesting clonal expansion. The small sample size was acknowledged by the authors as a limitation that may reduce accuracy. A larger number of public clonotypes was shared among persistent patients (around 3,000) than among newly diagnosed patients (roughly 980). Peripheral blood alone was examined, since thyroid tissue, which constituted the primary lesion, could not be accessed. Only the TCR beta chain was sequenced and analyzed. TRBV28, TRBJ1-2 and TRBJ2-5 were preferentially used in persistent disease, while TRBV20-1 and TRBJ2-1 were favored in newly diagnosed disease.

A note on this clonotype: Its recognized antigen is unknown. Base qualities are not at hand, and no much larger clone is one base apart.

The time point label for this specimen denotes: persistent/refractory GD, antithyroid drugs over 5 years with positive TRAb. RNA was extracted from PBMCs in TRIzol for both TCR sequencing and RNA sequencing. Graves' disease was diagnosed according to American Thyroid Association guidelines. Patients were recruited from an endocrinology department in Xi'an, China. Each patient gave 9 to 10 milliliters of peripheral blood, collected in an EDTA anticoagulant tube. Ficoll Paque Plus density gradient separation was used to isolate PBMCs, and no further T cell sorting was performed. An Agilent 2100 Bioanalyzer and agarose gel were used to assess RNA quality, and a NanoDrop 2000 was used to measure RNA concentration. V is pared back by 6 bases and J by 4 bases, with 9 bases lying between the germline termini. The CDR3 contains 13 residues, cysteine and phenylalanine counted. Kept here is only the CDR3 DNA, which spans 39 bases and is read in frame from base 1. CDR1 and CDR2 (MNHNS, SASEGT) derive from the germline V gene.

The protocol used for the library was multiplex PCR. The sequencer was an Illumina HiSeq 4000. To build TCR beta libraries, CDR3 regions were amplified by Arm-PCR using iRepertoire HTBI primers. Gel purification was performed on PCR products prior to sequencing. Under the source paper's analysis protocol: Gene usage analysis of CDR3 amino acid clonotypes relied on the roughly 58 TRBV and fewer than 15 TRBJ segments identified across samples. COPE and FqMerger were used to merge filtered high-quality paired reads into contigs. BLAST was used to align contigs to IMGT TRBV, TRBD and TRBJ reference genes, with CDR3 defined following IMGT. Clonotypes above 0.1% frequency were classified as highly expanded clones. Repertoire diversity was measured by Shannon entropy, and V-J evenness by the Gini coefficient. A clonotype found in more than one individual was treated as public. TCRdb's own reprocessing of the public reads used fastp at Q25 and MiXCR and kept productive beta chains. CDR3 protein duplicates are merged, each entry listing the most common genes and DNA. The V and J calls follow TCRdb's processing rather than the paper's. The sample yields 650,000 to 850,000 distinct CDR3 sequences; about 30% were counted once. The leading ten clones occupy roughly 40% of the sample.

The sequence was collected from a female donor with Graves disease. The source material was peripheral blood mononuclear cells (PBMCs), sampled when the disease was refractory, from a patient treated with antithyroid drugs. The chain uses TRBV6-1 and TRBJ2-2; there is no confident call for the D gene. The CDR3 corresponds to CASRMVATGELFF. The nucleotide sequence is TGTGCCAGCAGGATGGTTGCCACCGGGGAGCTGTTTTTT.